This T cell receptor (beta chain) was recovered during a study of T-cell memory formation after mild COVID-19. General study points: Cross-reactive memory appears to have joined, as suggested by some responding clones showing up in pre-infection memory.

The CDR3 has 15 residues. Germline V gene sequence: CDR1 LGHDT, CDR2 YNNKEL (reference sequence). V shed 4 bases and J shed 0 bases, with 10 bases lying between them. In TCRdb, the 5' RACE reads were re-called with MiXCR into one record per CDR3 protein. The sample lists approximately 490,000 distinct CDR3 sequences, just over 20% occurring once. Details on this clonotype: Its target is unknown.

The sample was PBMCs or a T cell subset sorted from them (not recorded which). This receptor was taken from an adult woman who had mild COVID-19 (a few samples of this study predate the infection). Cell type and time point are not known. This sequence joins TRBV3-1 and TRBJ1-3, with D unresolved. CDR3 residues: CASSPRVVSGNTIYF. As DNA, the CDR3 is TGTGCCAGCAGCCCCCGGGTAGTCTCTGGAAACACCATATATTTT.